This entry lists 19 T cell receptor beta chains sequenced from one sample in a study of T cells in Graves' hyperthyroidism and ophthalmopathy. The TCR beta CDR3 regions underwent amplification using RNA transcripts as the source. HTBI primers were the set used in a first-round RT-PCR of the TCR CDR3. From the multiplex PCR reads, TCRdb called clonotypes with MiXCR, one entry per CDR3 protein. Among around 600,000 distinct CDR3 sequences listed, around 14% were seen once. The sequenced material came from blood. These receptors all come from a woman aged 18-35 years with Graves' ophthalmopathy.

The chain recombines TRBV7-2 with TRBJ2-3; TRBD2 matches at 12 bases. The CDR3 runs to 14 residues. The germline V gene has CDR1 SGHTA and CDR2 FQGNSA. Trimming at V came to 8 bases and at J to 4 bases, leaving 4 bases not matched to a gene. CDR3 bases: TGTGCCAGCGGGCTAGCGGGAGGGCCAGATACGCAGTATTTT. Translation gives CASGLAGGPDTQYF.

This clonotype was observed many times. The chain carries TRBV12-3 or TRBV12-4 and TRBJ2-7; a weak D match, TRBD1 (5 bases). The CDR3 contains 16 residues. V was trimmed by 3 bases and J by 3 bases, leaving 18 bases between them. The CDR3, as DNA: TGTGCCAGCAGTTTGCGCGGTGAGGCTAGGGGCTACGAGCAGTACTTC. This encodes CASSLRGEARGYEQYF.

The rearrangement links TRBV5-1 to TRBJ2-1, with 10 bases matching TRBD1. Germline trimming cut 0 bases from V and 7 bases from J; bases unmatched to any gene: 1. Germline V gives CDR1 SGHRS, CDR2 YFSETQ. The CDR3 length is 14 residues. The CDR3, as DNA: TGCGCCAGCAGCTTGGGACAGGGGGCGAATGAGCAGTTCTTC. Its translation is CASSLGQGANEQFF. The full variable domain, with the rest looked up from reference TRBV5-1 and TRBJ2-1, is KAGVTQTPRYLIKTRGQQVTLSCSPISGHRSVSWYQQTPGQGLQFLFEYFSETQRNKGNFPGRFSGRQFSNSRSEMNVSTLELGDSALYLCASSLGQGANEQFFGPGTRLTVL.

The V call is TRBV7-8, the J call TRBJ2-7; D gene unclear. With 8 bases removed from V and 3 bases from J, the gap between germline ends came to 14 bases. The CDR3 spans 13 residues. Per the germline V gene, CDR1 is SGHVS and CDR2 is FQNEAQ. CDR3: CASSGQHFYEQYF. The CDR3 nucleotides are TGTGCCAGCTCGGGCCAGCATTTCTACGAGCAGTACTTC. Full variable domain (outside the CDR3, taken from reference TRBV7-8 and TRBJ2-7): GAGVSQSPRYKVAKRGQDVALRCDPISGHVSLFWYQQALGQGPEFLTYFQNEAQLDKSGLPSDRFFAERPEGSVSTLKIQRTQQEDSAVYLCASSGQHFYEQYFGPGTRLTVT.

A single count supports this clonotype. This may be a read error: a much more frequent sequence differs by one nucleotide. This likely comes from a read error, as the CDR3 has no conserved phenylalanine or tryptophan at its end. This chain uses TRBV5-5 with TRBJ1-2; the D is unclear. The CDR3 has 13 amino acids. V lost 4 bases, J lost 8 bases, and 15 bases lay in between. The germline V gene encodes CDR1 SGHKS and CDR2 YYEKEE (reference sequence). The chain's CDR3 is CASSKDRVQGYTL. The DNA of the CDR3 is TGTGCCAGCAGCAAGGATCGGGTACAAGGCTACACCCTC.

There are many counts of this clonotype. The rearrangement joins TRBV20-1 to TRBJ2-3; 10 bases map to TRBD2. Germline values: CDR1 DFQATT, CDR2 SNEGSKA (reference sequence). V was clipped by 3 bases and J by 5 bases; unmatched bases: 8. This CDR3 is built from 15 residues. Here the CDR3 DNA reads TGCAGTGCTAGGTTTCTAGCGGGAGTTCGAGATACGCAGTATTTT. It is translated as CSARFLAGVRDTQYF.

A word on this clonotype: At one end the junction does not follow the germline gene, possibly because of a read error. CDR3 loop: CASSYRDRENEKLLF. The CDR3, as DNA: TGTGCCAGCAGCTACCGGGACAGGGAAAATGAAAAACTGCTTTTT. The chain combines TRBV25-1 with TRBJ1-4; 9 bases fit TRBD1. This CDR3 is 15 amino acids long. The germline V gene has CDR1 MGHDK and CDR2 SYGVNS.

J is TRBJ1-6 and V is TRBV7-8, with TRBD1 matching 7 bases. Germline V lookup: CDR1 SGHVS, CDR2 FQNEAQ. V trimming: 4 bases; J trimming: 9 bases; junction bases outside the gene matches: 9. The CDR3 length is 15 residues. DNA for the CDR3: TGTGCCAGCAGCTCCACGGGACAGTCCCTTTCACCCCTCCACTTT. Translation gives CASSSTGQSLSPLHF.

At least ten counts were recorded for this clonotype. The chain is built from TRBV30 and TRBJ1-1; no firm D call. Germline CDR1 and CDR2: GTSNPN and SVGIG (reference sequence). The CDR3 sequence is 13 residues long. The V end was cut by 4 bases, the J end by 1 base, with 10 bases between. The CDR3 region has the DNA TGTGCCTGGACCTGGACCCAGAACACTGAAGCTTTCTTT. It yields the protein CAWTWTQNTEAFF.

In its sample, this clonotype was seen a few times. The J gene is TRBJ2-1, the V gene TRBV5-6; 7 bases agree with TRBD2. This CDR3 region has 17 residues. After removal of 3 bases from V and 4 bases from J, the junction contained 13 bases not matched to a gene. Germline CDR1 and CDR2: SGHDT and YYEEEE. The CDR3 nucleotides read TGTGCCAGCAGCTCCCGGGAAGCGGGATACTATTACAATGAGCAGTTCTTC. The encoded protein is CASSSREAGYYYNEQFF.

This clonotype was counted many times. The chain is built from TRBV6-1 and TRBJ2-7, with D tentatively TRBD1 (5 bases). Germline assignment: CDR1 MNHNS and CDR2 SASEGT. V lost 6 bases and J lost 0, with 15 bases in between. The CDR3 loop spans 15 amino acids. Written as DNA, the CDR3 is TGTGCCAGCAGCTCCTTGCCAGGGTCCTCCTACGAGCAGTACTTC. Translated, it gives CASSSLPGSSYEQYF.

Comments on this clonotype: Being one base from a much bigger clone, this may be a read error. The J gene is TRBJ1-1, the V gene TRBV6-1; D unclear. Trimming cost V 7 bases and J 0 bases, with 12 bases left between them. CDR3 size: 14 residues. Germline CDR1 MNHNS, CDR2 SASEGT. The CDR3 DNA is TGTGCCAGCACATTGGTGGGGTTGAACACTGAAGCTTTCTTT. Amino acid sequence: CASTLVGLNTEAFF.

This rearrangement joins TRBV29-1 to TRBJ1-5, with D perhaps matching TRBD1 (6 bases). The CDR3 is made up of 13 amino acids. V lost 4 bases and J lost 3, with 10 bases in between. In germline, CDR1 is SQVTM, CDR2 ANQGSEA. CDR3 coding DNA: TGCAGCGTTGCAGACAGGTACAATCAGCCCCAGCATTTT. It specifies CSVADRYNQPQHF.

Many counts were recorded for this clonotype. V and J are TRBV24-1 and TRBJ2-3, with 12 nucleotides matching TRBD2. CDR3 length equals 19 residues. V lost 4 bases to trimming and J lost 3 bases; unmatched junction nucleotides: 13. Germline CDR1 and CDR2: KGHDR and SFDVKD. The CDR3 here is CATSDPSGGLAGRTDTQYF. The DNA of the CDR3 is TGTGCCACCAGTGACCCTTCGGGCGGACTAGCGGGACGGACAGATACGCAGTATTTT.

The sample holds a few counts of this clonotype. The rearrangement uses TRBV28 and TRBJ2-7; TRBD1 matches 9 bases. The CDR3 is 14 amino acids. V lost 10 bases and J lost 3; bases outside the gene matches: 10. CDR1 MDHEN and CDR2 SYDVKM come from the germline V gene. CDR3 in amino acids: CATPAGTGFYEQYF. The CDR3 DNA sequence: TGTGCCACTCCGGCCGGGACAGGGTTCTACGAGCAGTACTTC.

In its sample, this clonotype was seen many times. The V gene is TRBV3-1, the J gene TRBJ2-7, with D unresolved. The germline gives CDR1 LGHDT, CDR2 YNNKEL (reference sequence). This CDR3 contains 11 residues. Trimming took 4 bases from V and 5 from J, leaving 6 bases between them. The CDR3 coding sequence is TGTGCCAGCAGCCGCCCCCACGAGCAGTACTTC. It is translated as CASSRPHEQYF.

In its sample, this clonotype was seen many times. The chain's CDR3 is CATMDRPNTEAFF. In DNA, the CDR3 is TGTGCCACCATGGACAGACCGAACACTGAAGCTTTCTTT. This rearrangement joins TRBV18 to TRBJ1-1; possible D gene TRBD1, 6 bases. CDR1 and CDR2 from the germline V gene are KGHSH and LQKENI. Trimming took off 10 bases at V and 1 base at J, with 13 bases between the two ends. The CDR3 runs to 13 residues.

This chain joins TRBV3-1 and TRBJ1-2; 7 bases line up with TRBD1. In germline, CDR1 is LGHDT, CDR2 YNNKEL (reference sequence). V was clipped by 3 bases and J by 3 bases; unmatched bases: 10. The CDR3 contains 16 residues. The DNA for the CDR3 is TGTGCCAGCAGCCAGAGACCGGACAGGTTAGACTATGGCTACACCTTC. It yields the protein CASSQRPDRLDYGYTF.

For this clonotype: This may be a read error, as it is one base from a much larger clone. CDR3 sequence reads: CASGYGSGNEQFF. CDR3 DNA: TGTGCCAGCGGTTACGGGAGCGGGAATGAGCAGTTCTTC. This chain uses TRBV6-2 or TRBV6-3 with TRBJ2-1; tentatively, D is TRBD2 (6 bases). The CDR3 extends over 13 amino acids. CDR1 is MNHEY and CDR2 is SVGEGT in the germline V gene.